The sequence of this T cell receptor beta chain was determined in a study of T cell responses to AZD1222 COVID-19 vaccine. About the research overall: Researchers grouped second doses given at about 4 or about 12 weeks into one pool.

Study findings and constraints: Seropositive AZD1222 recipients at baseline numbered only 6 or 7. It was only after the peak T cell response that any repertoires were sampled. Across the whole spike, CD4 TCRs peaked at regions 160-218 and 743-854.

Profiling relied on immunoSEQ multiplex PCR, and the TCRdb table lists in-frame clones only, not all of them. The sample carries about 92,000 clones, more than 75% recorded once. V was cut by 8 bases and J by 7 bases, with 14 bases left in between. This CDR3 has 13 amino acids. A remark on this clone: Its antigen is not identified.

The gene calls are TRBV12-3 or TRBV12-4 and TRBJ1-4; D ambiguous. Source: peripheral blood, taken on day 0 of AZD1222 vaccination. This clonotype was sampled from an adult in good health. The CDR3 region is CASATRLAEKLFF. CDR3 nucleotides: TGTGCCAGCGCTACCCGGTTGGCTGAAAAACTGTTTTTT.